The 15 T cell receptor beta chains presented below share a single source sample, sequenced in a study of blood T cells in healthy people across ages. For the second PCR, which ran for about 7 to 12 cycles, a sample-barcoded 5' primer and a J-beta primer mix were used. TCRdb re-called the 5' RACE reads with MiXCR, one entry per CDR3 protein. The sample gives hundreds of thousands of distinct CDR3 sequences, roughly 60% of which show up once; roughly 22% is in the top ten. The specimen was blood. The receptors derive from a man aged 25-40 years in good health.

This clonotype has a handful of counts. This chain links TRBV20-1 with TRBJ1-4, with 7 bases identical to TRBD1. This CDR3 has 13 amino acids. Germline V gives CDR1 DFQATT, CDR2 SNEGSKA (reference sequence). This CDR3 is CSAADRVREKLFF. As DNA, the CDR3 is TGCAGCGCCGCAGACAGGGTCCGTGAAAAACTGTTTTTT.

This clonotype has a handful of counts. The CDR3 nucleotides read TGTGCCAGCAGTTACCAGCAGGGCCTCTATGGCTACACCTTC. Translation: CASSYQQGLYGYTF. V gene TRBV6-5 combines with J gene TRBJ1-2, with a tentative D call TRBD1 (5 bases). CDR1 and CDR2 (germline): MNHEY, SVGAGI. Between the trimmed V and J ends, which lost 2 bases and 4 bases, there was a span of 11 bases. The CDR3 has 14 residues.

This clonotype occurred many times. The CDR3 here is CASSPRQGTYEQYF. As DNA, the CDR3 is TGTGCCAGCAGTCCCCGACAGGGAACCTACGAGCAGTACTTC. This chain links TRBV7-2 with TRBJ2-7; TRBD1 aligns across 7 bases. Trimming at V came to 6 bases and at J to 2 bases, leaving 7 bases not matched to a gene. The length of the CDR3 is 14 residues. Germline lookup yields CDR1 SGHTA and CDR2 FQGNSA.

This chain uses TRBV2 with TRBJ1-1; weak D call: TRBD1 (5 bases). This CDR3 comprises 14 residues. Between the trimmed V and J ends, which lost 8 bases and 0 bases, there was a span of 13 bases. The germline gives CDR1 SNHLY, CDR2 FYNNEI. In DNA form, the CDR3 reads TGTGCCAGCCAACAAGGGACCCTGAACACTGAAGCTTTCTTT. Protein product: CASQQGTLNTEAFF. Drawing the rest from reference TRBV2 and TRBJ1-1, the complete variable domain is EPEVTQTPSHQVTQMGQEVILRCVPISNHLYFYWYRQILGQKVEFLVSFYNNEISEKSEIFDDQFSVERPDGSNFTLKIRSTKLEDSAMYFCASQQGTLNTEAFFGQGTRLTVV.

This clonotype was recorded a few times. The chain combines TRBV7-2 with TRBJ2-7; perhaps D is TRBD1 or TRBD2 (5 bases each). Trimming removed 4 bases from V and 6 bases from J, with 34 bases in between. The length of the CDR3 is 20 residues. The germline V gene encodes CDR1 SGHTA and CDR2 FQGNSA. In DNA form, the CDR3 reads TGTGCCAGCAGCTCCGTCCCAGGTCTTGGGGTTAGGGAGTTAGGGGTCGAGCAGTACTTC. Translating gives CASSSVPGLGVRELGVEQYF.

The rearrangement links TRBV3-1 to TRBJ2-5, with a tentative D call TRBD2 (5 bases). With 8 bases removed from V and 4 bases from J, the gap between germline ends came to 14 bases. This CDR3 region has 13 residues. Germline V CDR1 and CDR2: LGHDT, YNNKEL (reference sequence). CDR3 loop: CASARELGETQYF. Written as DNA, the CDR3 is TGTGCCAGCGCGAGGGAGTTAGGAGAGACCCAGTACTTC.

This clonotype was seen ten or more times. CDR3: CASSFPGETQYF. CDR3 DNA: TGTGCCAGCAGCTTCCCCGGGGAGACCCAGTACTTC. The genes are TRBV12-3 or TRBV12-4 and TRBJ2-5; no reliable D call. V lost 6 bases and J lost 5, with 10 bases in between. The CDR3 runs 12 residues.

This clonotype showed up just a few times. The chain employs TRBV7-9 and TRBJ1-5; TRBD1 might be the D (5 bases). The CDR3 sequence is 13 residues long. V was clipped by 5 bases and J by 5 bases, with 10 bases between them. Per germline, CDR1 SEHNR and CDR2 FQNEAQ (reference sequence). The CDR3 bases are TGTGCCAGCAGCCAGAGGGGCGATCAGCCCCAGCATTTT. Translating it yields CASSQRGDQPQHF.

This clonotype turned up a few times. This sequence joins TRBV4-2 and TRBJ2-7, with a weak D call TRBD2 (6 bases). Germline CDR1 and CDR2: LGHNA and YNFKEQ. Trimming cost V 1 base and J 0 bases, with 10 bases left between them. The CDR3 is 15 residues long. The CDR3, as DNA: TGTGCCAGCAGCCAAGGGGGGGATAGCTCCTACGAGCAGTACTTC. This sequence encodes CASSQGGDSSYEQYF.

V and J are TRBV7-2 and TRBJ2-1; perhaps D is TRBD1 or TRBD2 (5 bases each). CDR3 length: 13 amino acids. Between the trimmed V and J ends, which lost 1 base and 10 bases, there was a span of 11 bases. Germline V gene sequence: CDR1 SGHTA, CDR2 FQGNSA. Written as DNA, the CDR3 is TGTGCCAGCAGCTTAGGGGGGACGGGAGAGCAGTTCTTC. Amino acids: CASSLGGTGEQFF.

The rearrangement uses TRBV7-6 and TRBJ2-1; TRBD2 matches 9 bases. J lost 7 bases, V lost 0 bases, and 4 bases had no gene match. CDR3 size: 15 residues. Per germline, CDR1 SGHVS and CDR2 FNYEAQ. The CDR3 DNA follows: TGTGCCAGCAGCTTAGCGCTAGCGGGGTCAAATGAGCAGTTCTTC. It yields the protein CASSLALAGSNEQFF. Together with reference TRBV7-6 and TRBJ2-1, the CDR3 gives the full variable domain: GAGVSQSPRYKVTKRGQDVALRCDPISGHVSLYWYRQALGQGPEFLTYFNYEAQQDKSGLPNDRFSAERPEGSISTLTIQRTEQRDSAMYRCASSLALAGSNEQFFGPGTRLTVL.

This chain connects TRBV5-1 to TRBJ1-1; 7 nucleotides line up with TRBD1. The V segment lost 0 bases and the J segment 2 bases; nucleotides outside the gene matches: 7. In germline, CDR1 is SGHRS, CDR2 YFSETQ. This CDR3 has 16 residues. CDR3 sequence: CASSLAGDRPNTEAFF. The CDR3 bases are TGCGCCAGCAGCTTGGCGGGGGACAGACCCAACACTGAAGCTTTCTTT.

The chain uses TRBV7-9 and TRBJ1-2; a possible D gene is TRBD1 (6 bases). Trimming shortened V by 5 bases and J by 10 bases, and 20 bases separated the two germline ends. This CDR3 is 14 amino acids long. The V gene's germline CDR1 is SEHNR and CDR2 FQNEAQ (reference sequence). The CDR3 loop reads CASSTQNPQGTYTF. The DNA of the CDR3 is TGTGCCAGCAGCACTCAAAACCCGCAGGGGACCTACACCTTC.

V is TRBV20-1 and J is TRBJ2-1; D call uncertain. The CDR3 covers 10 residues. Germline V gives CDR1 DFQATT, CDR2 SNEGSKA (reference sequence). The V gene lost 6 bases and the J gene lost 7 bases, with 7 bases spanning the gap. CDR3 sequence (DNA): TGCAGTGCCGGCCAAAATGAGCAGTTCTTC. As protein: CSAGQNEQFF.

As concerns this clonotype: A junction end diverges from the germline sequence, so it may reflect a read error. The chain links TRBV29-1 to TRBJ2-6; a weak D match, TRBD2 (6 bases). The CDR3 is made up of 15 amino acids. Germline V gene sequence: CDR1 SQVTM, CDR2 ANQGSEA. CDR3 loop: CSVDSILGGAHVLTF. DNA for the CDR3: TGCAGCGTTGATTCAATTTTAGGCGGGGCCCACGTCCTGACTTTC.